The 7 T cell receptor beta chains reported below all come from one sample, sequenced in a study of CD8 T cells in ankylosing spondylitis. Via MiXCR, TCRdb re-called the 5' RACE reads, giving one row per CDR3 protein. The sample has a few hundred thousand distinct CDR3 sequences; 10% are singletons. The specimen sequenced was blood, either unsorted or a sorted T cell fraction (not recorded which). These receptor sequences come from a male donor with ankylosing spondylitis or in good health (not recorded which).

The rearrangement uses TRBV5-1 and TRBJ1-5; D remains ambiguous. The CDR3 has 13 amino acids. V lost 3 bases and J 7 bases, leaving 11 bases between the germline ends. Germline loops: CDR1 SGHRS, CDR2 YFSETQ. The CDR3 DNA reads as TGCGCCAGCAGCTCAGAAGTGGGGCAGCCCCAGCATTTT. Its translation is CASSSEVGQPQHF.

This clonotype was picked up many times. The V and J genes are TRBV12-3 or TRBV12-4 and TRBJ2-7; 9 bases align to TRBD2. The CDR3 spans 15 residues. Unmatched junction bases numbered 10, after V lost 5 bases and J lost 5 bases. The CDR3, as DNA: TGTGCCAGCAGTCCGGGTAGCGGGGGATTTCACGAGCAGTACTTC. This encodes CASSPGSGGFHEQYF.

Ten or more counts support this clonotype. The chain uses TRBV12-3 or TRBV12-4 and TRBJ2-2, with a possible D match to TRBD2 (5 bases). V was cut by 5 bases and J by 7 bases, with 14 bases left in between. This CDR3 contains 14 residues. This CDR3 reads CASSPLVYVGELFF. In nucleotides, the CDR3 is TGTGCCAGCAGTCCACTAGTTTATGTCGGGGAGCTGTTTTTT.

V is TRBV5-1 and J is TRBJ1-1; no definite D call. The CDR3 totals 17 residues. V was pared by 4 bases and J by 0 bases, with 19 bases between. Per germline, CDR1 SGHRS and CDR2 YFSETQ. The CDR3 reads CASSLPGGRPLNTEAFF. The DNA for the CDR3 is TGCGCCAGCAGCCTTCCCGGAGGGCGGCCGTTGAACACTGAAGCTTTCTTT.

This clonotype was seen repeatedly, ten times or more. The chain recombines TRBV20-1 with TRBJ2-5; D gene uncertain. The CDR3 totals 12 residues. Germline-derived CDR1 and CDR2 are DFQATT and SNEGSKA (reference sequence). Trimming pared 2 bases from V and 5 bases from J, leaving 9 bases between. This chain's CDR3 is CSARSLLETQYF. CDR3 DNA sequence: TGCAGTGCTAGATCTCTACTGGAGACCCAGTACTTC.

In regard to this clonotype: A single base separates this from a much larger clone, so it may be a read error. The genes are TRBV12-3 or TRBV12-4 and TRBJ2-7, with no clear D. Trimming pared 7 bases from V and 6 bases from J, leaving 10 bases between. This CDR3 spans 11 amino acids. CDR3 protein: CASTSGCEQYF. For the CDR3, the DNA is TGTGCCAGCACTTCGGGCTGCGAGCAGTACTTC.

This clonotype has a handful of counts. V and J are TRBV30 and TRBJ1-6; the match to TRBD1 covers 8 bases. V lost 3 bases and J lost 7; bases outside the gene matches: 2. The CDR3 has 13 amino acids. CDR1 and CDR2 (germline): GTSNPN, SVGIG (reference sequence). The DNA for the CDR3 is TGTGCCTGGAGCGACAGGGGAAATTCACCCCTCCACTTT. Translated: CAWSDRGNSPLHF.